Below, one T cell receptor (beta chain) is given with its context. These data come from a study of T cells after yellow fever vaccination. The study made its TCR cDNA through 5'RACE template switching. That step introduced a universal primer site along with UMIs. A single record per CDR3 protein comes from TCRdb applying MiXCR to the 5' RACE reads. Of 500,000 to 650,000 distinct CDR3 sequences in the sample, about 14% are singletons; the top ten hold roughly an eighth. This CDR3 has 15 residues. Trimming took off 5 bases at V and 0 bases at J, with 11 bases between the two ends. Germline values: CDR1 SEHNR, CDR2 FQNEAQ (reference sequence).

The J gene is TRBJ2-4, the V gene TRBV7-9, with D perhaps TRBD1 or TRBD2 (5 bases each). The origin of this receptor is a man aged 25 to 45 who received the YFV17D yellow fever vaccine. This sample comprised PBMCs, obtained on the day of the yellow fever booster vaccination. The CDR3 here is CASSIDGGAKNIQYF. CDR3 DNA: TGTGCCAGCAGCATAGATGGGGGAGCCAAAAACATTCAGTACTTC.